The 21 T cell receptor beta chains listed next were all sequenced from one sample in a study of T-cell reconstitution after alpha-beta-depleted transplantation in children. Unique molecular identifiers were built into the TCRbeta library. TCRdb reprocessed the PCR reads via MiXCR and lists one record per CDR3 protein. The sample has fewer than 450,000 distinct CDR3 sequences, about 17% seen once; the top ten hold about 41%. Specimen: PBMCs, mostly from graft donor cells, collected 360 days after TCRalphabeta/CD19-depleted stem cell transplant. The receptors here all came from a male patient between 2 and 9 years old who had a stem cell transplant for acute lymphoblastic leukemia, so the T cells may come from the graft donor.

The V gene is TRBV7-9, the J gene TRBJ2-5, with 7 positions matching TRBD1. The J segment lost 5 bases and the V segment lost 4 bases, leaving 13 bases of the junction unmatched. Germline-derived CDR1 and CDR2 are SEHNR and FQNEAQ (reference sequence). The CDR3 has 16 amino acids. The CDR3 loop reads CASSSSTGSLGETQYF. DNA for the CDR3: TGTGCCAGCAGCTCATCGACAGGGAGTCTTGGGGAGACCCAGTACTTC.

This clonotype has more than one count but fewer than ten. This chain connects TRBV7-9 to TRBJ1-4; D not certain. Trimming pared 0 bases from V and 4 bases from J, leaving 12 bases between. This CDR3 is built from 16 residues. The germline gives CDR1 SEHNR, CDR2 FQNEAQ (reference sequence). The DNA of the CDR3 is TGTGCCAGCAGCTTAGCGAGGGTACCAATTAATGAAAAACTGTTTTTT. Translation: CASSLARVPINEKLFF.

The chain recombines TRBV12-3 or TRBV12-4 with TRBJ2-3; the match to TRBD1 covers 8 bases. The CDR3 loop spans 14 amino acids. Trimming removed 6 bases from V and 2 bases from J; junction bases left unmatched: 4. CDR3 bases: TGTGCCAGCAGGACAGGGGCCGACACAGATACGCAGTATTTT. Amino acid sequence: CASRTGADTDTQYF.

This clonotype was seen ten or more times. The chain carries TRBV9 and TRBJ2-3; 11 nucleotides line up with TRBD2. Germline V CDR1 and CDR2: SGDLS, YYNGEE. The CDR3 totals 16 residues. The V segment lost 0 bases and the J segment 8 bases; nucleotides outside the gene matches: 8. DNA for the CDR3: TGTGCCAGCAGCGTAGGAGCTAGCGGGAGGCACGGTACGCAGTATTTT. Translating gives CASSVGASGRHGTQYF.

This clonotype has only a few counts. This CDR3 is CACTPGALATRNEQFF. As DNA, the CDR3 is TGTGCCTGCACCCCGGGGGCGCTGGCGACGCGCAATGAGCAGTTCTTC. V is TRBV7-2 and J is TRBJ2-1; D might be TRBD1 or TRBD2, each matching 6 bases. Trimming cost V 11 bases and J 6 bases, with 26 bases left between them. Germline-derived CDR1 and CDR2 are SGHTA and FQGNSA. This CDR3 has 16 residues.

The CDR3 nucleotides are TGTGCCAGCAGTCCCCTCGGGGCTAGGGAGACCCAGTACTTC. It encodes CASSPLGARETQYF. The rearrangement uses TRBV12-3 or TRBV12-4 and TRBJ2-5, with D perhaps matching TRBD1 or TRBD2 (5 bases each). The CDR3 sequence is 14 residues long. V lost 5 bases to trimming and J lost 5 bases, with 15 bases between them.

The rearrangement joins TRBV30 to TRBJ2-1, with 8 bases lining up with TRBD2. The CDR3 runs to 14 residues. J gave up 4 bases and V 0 bases, and 2 bases lay outside the gene matches. CDR1 GTSNPN and CDR2 SVGIG come from the germline V gene (reference sequence). The CDR3 DNA sequence: TGTGCCTGGAGTGTAGTAGCGGGATACAATGAGCAGTTCTTC. Residues: CAWSVVAGYNEQFF.

V gene TRBV5-1 combines with J gene TRBJ2-5, with D perhaps matching TRBD1 (5 bases). V was pared by 4 bases and J by 2 bases, with 15 bases between. This CDR3 contains 15 residues. CDR1 SGHRS and CDR2 YFSETQ come from the germline V gene. The CDR3 loop is CASSGEQVYQETQYF. Written as DNA, the CDR3 is TGCGCCAGCAGCGGGGAACAGGTTTATCAAGAGACCCAGTACTTC.

This chain joins TRBV5-1 and TRBJ2-2; 8 nucleotides line up with TRBD1. CDR3 length equals 16 residues. Trimming at V came to 0 bases and at J to 5 bases, leaving 6 bases not matched to a gene. The germline V gene encodes CDR1 SGHRS and CDR2 YFSETQ. CDR3 nucleotides: TGCGCCAGCAGCTTGGCCGGGACAGGTTATACCGGGGAGCTGTTTTTT. It translates to CASSLAGTGYTGELFF.

This chain joins TRBV4-2 and TRBJ2-2; no firm D call. The V end was cut by 4 bases, the J end by 0 bases, with 12 bases between. CDR3 size: 16 residues. The V gene's germline CDR1 is LGHNA and CDR2 YNFKEQ. In nucleotides, the CDR3 is TGTGCCAGCAGCCCCGGTGCGGCCGCGAACACCGGGGAGCTGTTTTTT. Translated, it gives CASSPGAAANTGELFF.

The rearrangement links TRBV3-1 to TRBJ2-6; D remains ambiguous. The CDR3 runs 18 residues. Trimming took 1 base from V and 0 from J, leaving 13 bases between them. Germline V gene data show CDR1 as LGHDT and CDR2 as YNNKEL (reference sequence). The chain's CDR3 is CASSQVDPGDSGANVLTF. The DNA of the CDR3 is TGTGCCAGCAGCCAAGTTGACCCAGGAGACTCTGGGGCCAACGTCCTGACTTTC.

The V and J genes are TRBV14 and TRBJ1-4; 7 bases line up with TRBD1. Per germline, CDR1 SGHDN and CDR2 FVKESK. The CDR3 has 15 residues. Unmatched junction bases numbered 8, after V lost 4 bases and J lost 6 bases. The CDR3 DNA is TGTGCCAGCAGCCCGAGGACAGGCGCCCATGAAAAACTGTTTTTT. This translates into CASSPRTGAHEKLFF.

This clonotype has just a few counts. The chain uses TRBV18 and TRBJ2-1; no definite D call. Trimming took off 0 bases at V and 0 bases at J, with 9 bases between the two ends. The CDR3 extends over 16 amino acids. The germline V gene encodes CDR1 KGHSH and CDR2 LQKENI. Here the CDR3 reads CASSPPRTFSYNEQFF. In DNA form, the CDR3 reads TGTGCCAGCTCACCACCGAGAACGTTCTCCTACAATGAGCAGTTCTTC.

This clonotype appeared many times. The chain recombines TRBV28 with TRBJ2-7; perhaps TRBD1 as D (6 bases). The CDR3 is made up of 12 amino acids. Germline CDR1 reads MDHEN; CDR2 reads SYDVKM. V was trimmed by 6 bases and J by 12 bases, leaving 18 bases between them. CDR3 amino acids: CASSLAGEWMYF. The CDR3 coding sequence is TGTGCCAGCAGCCTCGCAGGGGAATGGATGTACTTC.

The V and J genes are TRBV4-1 and TRBJ1-5, with D hard to call. There are 20 residues in the CDR3. Between the trimmed V and J ends, which lost 0 bases and 7 bases, there was a span of 28 bases. CDR1 MGHRA and CDR2 YSYEKL come from the germline V gene. In DNA form, the CDR3 reads TGCGCCAGCAGCCAAGATCCTGTAACCGGAGGGCTTTATTATAAACAGCCCCAGCATTTT. It translates to CASSQDPVTGGLYYKQPQHF.

A few counts support this clonotype. The V call is TRBV5-1, the J call TRBJ2-5; D not certain. The germline gives CDR1 SGHRS, CDR2 YFSETQ. The CDR3 spans 13 residues. Trimming cost V 3 bases and J 4 bases, with 10 bases left between them. The CDR3 is CASSSPPVETQYF. The CDR3, as DNA: TGCGCCAGCAGCTCCCCCCCCGTAGAGACCCAGTACTTC.

A few counts support this clonotype. A read error is possible here, since a much larger clone lies one base away. J is TRBJ2-5 and V is TRBV7-9; D is unresolved. The CDR3 length is 11 residues. V was pared by 7 bases and J by 1 base, with 4 bases between. The V gene's germline CDR1 is SEHNR and CDR2 FQNEAQ (reference sequence). The CDR3: CASTPQETQYF. The CDR3 DNA follows: TGTGCCAGCACTCCCCAAGAGACCCAGTACTTC.

The gene calls are TRBV20-1 and TRBJ2-5, with 7 positions matching TRBD1. The CDR3 contains 13 residues. CDR1 DFQATT and CDR2 SNEGSKA come from the germline V gene (reference sequence). V dropped 3 bases and J dropped 1; count of bases not matched to a gene: 2. DNA of the CDR3: TGCAGTGCTAGCAACAGGGGCCAAGAGACCCAGTACTTC. It encodes CSASNRGQETQYF.

In its sample, this clonotype was seen many times. The chain combines TRBV4-3 with TRBJ2-1; a weak D match, TRBD2 (5 bases). Germline assignment: CDR1 LGHNA and CDR2 YSLEER. The CDR3 runs to 14 residues. The V end lost 4 bases, the J end lost 7 bases, and 14 bases lay between the germline ends. The CDR3 DNA reads as TGCGCCAGCAGCCTCACGGGGTGGGCTAATGAGCAGTTCTTC. As protein: CASSLTGWANEQFF.

The chain links TRBV12-3 or TRBV12-4 to TRBJ2-7, with no clear D. Trimming took 3 bases from V and 6 from J, leaving 9 bases between them. The length of the CDR3 is 12 residues. The CDR3 region is CASSFDWLEQYF. CDR3 nucleotides: TGTGCCAGCAGTTTCGACTGGCTCGAGCAGTACTTC.

This clonotype has at least ten counts. J is TRBJ2-3 and V is TRBV5-1; D unresolved. V dropped 2 bases and J dropped 3 bases, with 10 bases sitting between them. CDR1 and CDR2 from the germline V gene are SGHRS and YFSETQ. This CDR3 comprises 14 residues. In DNA, the CDR3 is TGCGCCAGCAGCTTCGTCCCAGGAACAGATACGCAGTATTTT. This codes for CASSFVPGTDTQYF.